One sample yielded the 20 T cell receptor beta chains listed below, sequenced in a study of T cell repertoires in cytomegalovirus infection. In TCRdb, the reads were re-called with MiXCR into one record per CDR3 protein. Of over 300,000 distinct CDR3 sequences listed, 17% were seen once; the top ten hold approximately 12%. The sequenced material came from PBMCs. The source is a human donor in good health (CMV status not recorded). Some clones in this sample may be carry-over from other donors' samples.

This CDR3 reads CASSSYYGEKLFF. CDR3 sequence (DNA): TGTGCCAGCAGTTCCTACTACGGTGAAAAACTGTTTTTT. This chain links TRBV6-5 with TRBJ1-4; unclear D gene. The CDR3 length is 13 residues. Germline loops: CDR1 MNHEY, CDR2 SVGAGI. V dropped 4 bases and J dropped 7 bases, with 10 bases sitting between them.

The chain employs TRBV20-1 and TRBJ1-2; 9 nucleotides line up with TRBD1. The V gene's germline CDR1 is DFQATT and CDR2 SNEGSKA (reference sequence). The V segment lost 0 bases and the J segment 4 bases; nucleotides outside the gene matches: 6. The CDR3 sequence is 15 residues long. CDR3 amino acids: CSARDPGTGSYGYTF. CDR3 nucleotides: TGCAGTGCTAGAGATCCCGGGACAGGGAGCTATGGCTACACCTTC.

This clonotype was found a few times. The rearrangement joins TRBV12-3 or TRBV12-4 to TRBJ2-5, with 7 bases matching TRBD2. This CDR3 comprises 13 residues. Trimming took 3 bases from V and 4 from J; bases not matched to a gene: 2. DNA for the CDR3: TGTGCCAGCAGTTTTCTAGCGGTAGAGACCCAGTACTTC. Translated: CASSFLAVETQYF.

This chain connects TRBV10-3 to TRBJ1-1; 12 positions agree with TRBD1. CDR1 and CDR2 from the germline V gene are ENHRY and SYGVKD. CDR3 length equals 16 residues. After removal of 5 bases from V and 3 bases from J, the junction contained 7 bases not matched to a gene. CDR3 in amino acids: CAISSGTGGAYTEAFF. CDR3 nucleotide sequence: TGTGCCATCAGTTCCGGGACAGGGGGCGCGTACACTGAAGCTTTCTTT.

In this sample, this clonotype turned up many times. The chain links TRBV7-2 to TRBJ2-7; a possible D gene is TRBD2 (5 bases). Germline CDR1 reads SGHTA; CDR2 reads FQGNSA. Trimming took off 5 bases at V and 7 bases at J, with 15 bases between the two ends. The CDR3 loop spans 13 amino acids. The CDR3 nucleotides read TGTGCCAGCAGCCCGGGAATGGGCCGAGAGCAGTACTTC. Translated: CASSPGMGREQYF.

The V and J genes are TRBV6-5 and TRBJ2-3, with D maybe TRBD1 (5 bases). The CDR3 contains 15 residues. V was trimmed by 2 bases and J by 1 base, leaving 10 bases between them. The germline CDR1 and CDR2 sequences are MNHEY and SVGAGI. The CDR3 loop reads CASSYGRVGTDTQYF. The CDR3 DNA follows: TGTGCCAGCAGTTACGGCAGGGTAGGCACAGATACGCAGTATTTT.

A few counts support this clonotype. The chain links TRBV7-6 to TRBJ1-6; tentatively, D is TRBD1 (6 bases). V shed 1 base and J shed 10 bases, with 14 bases lying between them. From germline, CDR1 is SGHVS and CDR2 FNYEAQ. The CDR3 length is 15 residues. The CDR3, as DNA: TGTGCCAGCAGCTTAGGGACAGATCTAAGGTCACCCCTCCACTTT. This encodes CASSLGTDLRSPLHF.

Many counts were recorded for this clonotype. Here the CDR3 reads CASTRIAGVGETQYF. The CDR3 DNA sequence: TGTGCCAGCACCAGAATCGCTGGGGTAGGGGAGACCCAGTACTTC. The chain joins TRBV7-6 to TRBJ2-5; D is uncertain. Germline-derived CDR1 and CDR2 are SGHVS and FNYEAQ. The germline V and J ends were trimmed by 7 bases and 5 bases, with 20 bases remaining between them. CDR3 size: 15 residues.

This clonotype was recorded at least ten times. The CDR3 loop reads CASSLAPDPAGYEQYF. The CDR3 DNA follows: TGTGCCAGCAGCTTAGCCCCTGACCCCGCAGGATACGAGCAGTACTTC. The chain carries TRBV7-2 and TRBJ2-7; D not certain. The CDR3 totals 16 residues. Per the germline V gene, CDR1 is SGHTA and CDR2 is FQGNSA. V gave up 0 bases and J gave up 4 bases, with 16 bases separating them.

This clonotype was counted a few times. The V call is TRBV20-1, the J call TRBJ1-2; D gene uncertain. CDR3 size: 11 residues. The germline CDR1 and CDR2 sequences are DFQATT and SNEGSKA (reference sequence). The ends were cut back, 3 bases at V and 1 base at J, with 3 bases in the middle. CDR3 nucleotides: TGCAGTGCTAGTTATAACTATGGCTACACCTTC. It translates to CSASYNYGYTF.

The genes are TRBV19 and TRBJ2-3; 8 nucleotides align to TRBD2. The germline V gene has CDR1 LNHDA and CDR2 SQIVND (reference sequence). The CDR3 is made up of 15 amino acids. Trimming cost V 8 bases and J 2 bases; bases outside gene matches: 9. CDR3 loop: CASLSTSGNTDTQYF. The CDR3 DNA reads TGTGCCAGTCTGAGCACTAGCGGCAACACAGATACGCAGTATTTT.

This clonotype was found many times. The J gene is TRBJ1-2, the V gene TRBV7-6, with a tentative D call TRBD1 (5 bases). Germline assignment: CDR1 SGHVS and CDR2 FNYEAQ. Deletions cut 2 bases from V and 4 bases from J, with 17 bases between. The CDR3 is 16 residues long. CDR3 in amino acids: CASSLTQELGSYGYTF. CDR3 bases: TGTGCCAGCAGCTTAACACAGGAACTTGGAAGCTATGGCTACACCTTC. The variable domain in full, completed from reference TRBV7-6 and TRBJ1-2, reads GAGVSQSPRYKVTKRGQDVALRCDPISGHVSLYWYRQALGQGPEFLTYFNYEAQQDKSGLPNDRFSAERPEGSISTLTIQRTEQRDSAMYRCASSLTQELGSYGYTFGSGTRLTVV.

This clonotype was recorded a few times. This sequence joins TRBV2 and TRBJ2-1; D is possibly TRBD2 (6 bases). Germline V lookup: CDR1 SNHLY, CDR2 FYNNEI. V dropped 8 bases and J dropped 7 bases, with 15 bases sitting between them. The length of the CDR3 is 13 residues. The CDR3 reads CASGRKLVNEQFF. Written as DNA, the CDR3 is TGTGCCAGCGGGAGGAAACTAGTTAATGAGCAGTTCTTC.

In the case of this clonotype: It may be a read error: a sequence one base away is much more abundant. The chain carries TRBV4-1 and TRBJ2-7, with D unclear. V was clipped by 3 bases and J by 6 bases, with 12 bases between them. Germline V CDR1 and CDR2: MGHRA, YSYEKL. This CDR3 has 13 residues. This chain's CDR3 is CASSHEQRIEQYF. The CDR3 DNA reads TGCGCCAGCAGCCATGAACAGAGGATCGAGCAGTACTTC.

This chain connects TRBV6-6 to TRBJ1-6, with 9 bases identical to TRBD1. The germline gives CDR1 MNHNY, CDR2 SVGAGI (reference sequence). The CDR3 contains 21 residues. The ends lost 1 base at V and 0 bases at J; junction bases unmatched: 13. CDR3: CASSYLQPGQGRGSYNSPLHF. CDR3 sequence (DNA): TGTGCCAGCAGTTACTTACAACCGGGACAGGGTCGTGGCTCCTATAATTCACCCCTCCACTTT.

This clonotype was recorded a few times. The chain couples TRBV29-1 to TRBJ2-1, with D perhaps TRBD1 (6 bases). There are 15 residues in the CDR3. Germline V gene sequence: CDR1 SQVTM, CDR2 ANQGSEA. Trimming shortened V by 2 bases and J by 5 bases, and 16 bases separated the two germline ends. CDR3 protein: CSVEFSQGRNNEQFF. The CDR3 DNA is TGCAGCGTTGAATTTTCGCAGGGGAGAAACAATGAGCAGTTCTTC.

The table lists this clonotype with a few counts. The chain employs TRBV20-1 and TRBJ1-6; D may be TRBD1 (6 bases). Trimming took 4 bases from V and 10 from J, leaving 14 bases between them. CDR1 and CDR2 (germline): DFQATT, SNEGSKA (reference sequence). The CDR3 totals 13 residues. CDR3 region: CSAISQGHSPLHF. CDR3 coding DNA: TGCAGTGCTATATCTCAGGGGCACTCACCCCTCCACTTT.

This rearrangement joins TRBV27 to TRBJ2-1, with D hard to call. The CDR3 is made up of 14 amino acids. The V and J ends lost 9 bases and 0 bases respectively, with 12 bases between them. Germline V lookup: CDR1 MNHEY, CDR2 SMNVEV (reference sequence). The DNA for the CDR3 is TGTGCCAGTCGAGACTCTTTCTCCTACAATGAGCAGTTCTTC. Translating it yields CASRDSFSYNEQFF.

The rearrangement uses TRBV6-6 and TRBJ1-6; D remains ambiguous. Trimming took off 2 bases at V and 5 bases at J, with 13 bases between the two ends. The CDR3 has 16 amino acids. Per germline, CDR1 MNHNY and CDR2 SVGAGI (reference sequence). CDR3 sequence (DNA): TGTGCCAGCAGTTACGGGGAAGGTTCCCATAATTCACCCCTCCACTTT. Amino acids: CASSYGEGSHNSPLHF.

The sample holds many counts of this clonotype. This chain uses TRBV7-8 with TRBJ1-3; 7 nucleotides agree with TRBD1. J lost 8 bases, V lost 5 bases, and 6 bases had no gene match. Germline V gene lookup returns CDR1 SGHVS and CDR2 FQNEAQ. This CDR3 has 13 amino acids. The CDR3: CASSIDRADTIYF. CDR3 coding DNA: TGTGCCAGCAGCATCGACAGGGCGGACACCATATATTTT.